Only one count was recorded for the clone carrying this T cell receptor (beta chain). The data derive from a study of cytomegalovirus exposure and HLA in healthy donors. This CDR3 is built from 15 residues. The germline V gene has CDR1 SGHNT and CDR2 YYREEE (reference sequence). V lost 6 bases, J lost 5 bases, and 10 bases stayed unmatched. Primers included in the PCR were 60 Vbeta and 13 Jbeta primers. Using immunoSEQ multiplex PCR, the repertoire was profiled, and TCRdb retains in-frame clones only, with some absent. Of about 130,000 clones listed, just under 75% are singletons. The rearrangement links TRBV5-4 to TRBJ2-7; the match to TRBD1 covers 11 bases. Material: PBMCs. The receptor was derived from a man in his 60s in good health and CMV-seropositive. CDR3 DNA: TGTGCCAGCACCTCGCCCGGGACAGGGGGAAACGAGCAGTACTTC. Residues: CASTSPGTGGNEQYF.